The rows below give T cell receptor beta chains drawn from one sample of a study of CD8+ T cells in alopecia areata. TCRdb's table, derived via immunoSEQ multiplex PCR, lists solely in-frame clones and lacks some. The sample yields about 160,000 clones, about three fifths seen once. Sequenced here: CD4+ T cells sorted from blood, sampled at week 4, from a patient treated with tofacitinib. These receptors were taken from a human donor with alopecia areata. CDR3s leave out the opening cysteine and the closing phenylalanine or tryptophan. The D gene is left open where the match is weak. Clone size is not always given. Where it is, it says once, few, many or a class for expanded clones.

CDR3 | J | size | V | D
SVASGTYEQY | TRBJ2-7 | . | TRBV29-1 | TRBD2
ASMGGSSYEQY | TRBJ2-7 | . | TRBV25-1 | TRBD2
ASSGVETQY | TRBJ2-5 | . | TRBV7-9 | .
ASSTGTGTGYT | TRBJ1-2 | few | TRBV19 | TRBD1
ASSPPGTGPSPLH | TRBJ1-6 | once | TRBV18 | TRBD1
AWSVLVWEKLF | TRBJ1-4 | . | TRBV30 | .
ASRRDVIHGYT | TRBJ1-2 | few | TRBV6-5 | .
AWSVAGVQPQH | TRBJ1-5 | . | TRBV30 | .
ASSLDGDSWGFDGYT | TRBJ1-2 | . | TRBV5-6 | TRBD1
ASSLARGRNEQY | TRBJ2-7 | . | TRBV7-9 | .
AWSPVNEAF | TRBJ1-1 | . | TRBV30 | .
ASSLSRATNEKLF | TRBJ1-4 | . | TRBV11-2 | .
ATSRGAVINQPQH | TRBJ1-5 | . | TRBV15 | .
ASSLQGGSPLH | TRBJ1-6 | . | TRBV7-9 | .
ASSLEGNYGYT | TRBJ1-2 | . | TRBV5-1 | .
ASSFAHNQPQH | TRBJ1-5 | few | TRBV7-2 | .
ASSLAPGQGGDQPQH | TRBJ1-5 | . | TRBV7-8 | TRBD1
ASSRDRVSYNEQF | TRBJ2-1 | . | TRBV5-4 | TRBD1
SVGVGQGEDEKLF | TRBJ1-4 | . | TRBV29-1 | TRBD1
ASSLDRGHQPQH | TRBJ1-5 | . | TRBV7-2 | TRBD1
ASSDWTRSENIQY | TRBJ2-4 | . | TRBV13 | TRBD2
AWSLRERGQETQY | TRBJ2-5 | . | TRBV30 | .